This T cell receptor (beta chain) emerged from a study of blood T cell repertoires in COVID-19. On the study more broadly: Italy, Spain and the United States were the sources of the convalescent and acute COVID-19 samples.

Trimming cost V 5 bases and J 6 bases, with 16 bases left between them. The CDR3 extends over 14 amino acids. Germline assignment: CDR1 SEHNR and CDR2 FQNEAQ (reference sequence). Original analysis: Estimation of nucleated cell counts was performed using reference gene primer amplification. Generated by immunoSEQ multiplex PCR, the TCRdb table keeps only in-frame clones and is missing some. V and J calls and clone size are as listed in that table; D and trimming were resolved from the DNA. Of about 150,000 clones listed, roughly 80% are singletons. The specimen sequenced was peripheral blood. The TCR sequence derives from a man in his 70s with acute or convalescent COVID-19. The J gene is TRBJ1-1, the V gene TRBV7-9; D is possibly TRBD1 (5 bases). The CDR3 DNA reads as TGTGCCAGCAGCCCCCGCGGGACGGAAGCTGAAGCTTTCTTT. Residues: CASSPRGTEAEAFF.